This T cell receptor (beta chain) was captured in a study of T cell repertoires in cytomegalovirus infection. Background on the study: Recently described HLA-C-restricted plus well-studied HLA-B-restricted CMV epitopes were used. Public TCR beta signatures marked donors with CMV infection and the matching HLA. Study-wide points: In two of eight donors, the top clonotype was HLA-C-restricted CMV-specific. Of the TCR beta families, the public ones yielded a cumulative frequency that identified carriers of CMV plus the relevant HLA.

The CDR3 is 17 amino acids. Trimming left V 2 bases short and J 3 bases short, with 19 bases between. Per the germline V gene, CDR1 is MNHEY and CDR2 is SMNVEV (reference sequence). About this clonotype itself: Its target is not known.

MiXCR, applied by TCRdb to the reads, yields one record per CDR3 protein. Among about 920,000 distinct CDR3 sequences listed, roughly 30% were seen once. Here the sequenced sample was cultured CD8+ T cells from PBMCs, taken from culture after CMV antigen stimulation. The rearrangement links TRBV27 to TRBJ1-2; D is undetermined. The origin of this receptor is a human donor in good health (CMV status not recorded). Some clones in this sample may be carry-over from other donors' samples. Written as DNA, the CDR3 is TGTGCCAGCAGTTTAGGGAGGGTGGCAGGAAATTACTATGGCTACACCTTC. Protein: CASSLGRVAGNYYGYTF.